This entry features one T cell receptor beta chain sequence. The data were taken from a study of blood T cell repertoires in COVID-19. The overall study: Acute-phase and convalescent COVID-19 samples originated in the United States, Italy and Spain. T cells, B-cell-depleted T cells, or PBMCs provided the cDNA or gDNA that served as material.

V shed 2 bases and J 13 bases; nucleotides not matched to a gene: 12. The CDR3 totals 15 residues. Per the germline V gene, CDR1 is GTSNPN and CDR2 is SVGIG (reference sequence). Authors' data handling: The assay estimated nucleated cells by amplifying reference gene primers. Clones were read by immunoSEQ multiplex PCR, and TCRdb kept only the in-frame ones, dropping some. V and J calls and clone size follow that table, whereas D and trimming were derived from the DNA. The sample includes 200,000 to 300,000 clones, 86% of them seen just once. Sequenced: peripheral blood. V gene TRBV30 combines with J gene TRBJ1-6; 9 bases map to TRBD1. The TCR originated in a young man with active or convalescent COVID-19. In DNA, the CDR3 is TGTGCCTGGAGTCGGTCGGGACAGGGATTTTCGCCCCTCCACTTT. Its protein product is CAWSRSGQGFSPLHF.